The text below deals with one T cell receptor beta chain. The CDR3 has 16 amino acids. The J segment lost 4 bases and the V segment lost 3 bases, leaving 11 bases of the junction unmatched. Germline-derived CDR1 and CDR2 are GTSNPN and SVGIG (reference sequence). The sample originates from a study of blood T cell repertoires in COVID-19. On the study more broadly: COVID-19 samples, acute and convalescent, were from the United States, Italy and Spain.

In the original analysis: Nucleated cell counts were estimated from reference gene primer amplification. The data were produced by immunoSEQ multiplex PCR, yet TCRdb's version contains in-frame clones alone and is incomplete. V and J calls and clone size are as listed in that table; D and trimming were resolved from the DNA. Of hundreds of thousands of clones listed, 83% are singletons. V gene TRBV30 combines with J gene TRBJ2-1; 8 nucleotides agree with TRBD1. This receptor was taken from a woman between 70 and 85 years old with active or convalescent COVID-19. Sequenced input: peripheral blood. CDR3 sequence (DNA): TGTGCCTGGAGCATATACGAGACAGGGGTTTACAATGAGCAGTTCTTC. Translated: CAWSIYETGVYNEQFF.